Presented here are 3 T cell receptor beta chains from one specimen sequenced in a study of cytomegalovirus exposure and HLA in healthy donors. A multiplex PCR was run with 60 Vbeta primers and 13 Jbeta primers. Method: immunoSEQ multiplex PCR; TCRdb's copy keeps in-frame clones and lacks some. The repertoire holds 150,000 to 200,000 clones, with 75% to 85% as singletons. Source material: PBMCs. These receptors were taken from a man between 45 and 60 years old in good health and CMV-seropositive.

This clone was recorded once. V gene TRBV2 combines with J gene TRBJ2-1, with D unclear. Germline V gene lookup returns CDR1 SNHLY and CDR2 FYNNEI. The CDR3 has 15 residues. V gave up 4 bases and J gave up 0 bases, with 10 bases separating them. The CDR3 reads CASSALRGSYNEQFF. DNA of the CDR3: TGTGCCAGCAGTGCCCTGCGCGGCTCCTACAATGAGCAGTTCTTC.

This sequence joins TRBV5-1 and TRBJ1-3; no definite D call. The length of the CDR3 is 15 residues. Trimming shortened V by 0 bases and J by 0 bases, and 7 bases separated the two germline ends. Germline V gene data show CDR1 as SGHRS and CDR2 as YFSETQ. The CDR3 DNA sequence: TGCGCCAGCAGCTTGGGCGCTGACTCTGGAAACACCATATATTTT. It codes for CASSLGADSGNTIYF.

For the CDR3, the DNA is TGTGCCAGCAGCCCTCCGCGGGGGGAGACCCAGTACTTC. Protein product: CASSPPRGETQYF. The chain has TRBV6-5 and TRBJ2-5, with TRBD2 matching 7 bases. J gave up 5 bases and V 6 bases, and 6 bases lay outside the gene matches. The germline V gene encodes CDR1 MNHEY and CDR2 SVGAGI. The CDR3 consists of 13 residues.